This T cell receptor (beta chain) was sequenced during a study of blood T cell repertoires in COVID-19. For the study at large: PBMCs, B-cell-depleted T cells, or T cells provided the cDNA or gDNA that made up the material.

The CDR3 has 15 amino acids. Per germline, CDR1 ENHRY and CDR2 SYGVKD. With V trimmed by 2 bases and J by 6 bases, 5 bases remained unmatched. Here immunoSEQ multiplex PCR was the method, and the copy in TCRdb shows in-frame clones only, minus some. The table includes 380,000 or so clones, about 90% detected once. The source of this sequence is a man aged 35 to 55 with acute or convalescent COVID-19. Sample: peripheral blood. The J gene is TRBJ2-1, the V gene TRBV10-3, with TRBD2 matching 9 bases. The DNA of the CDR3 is TGTGCCATCAGTGAGCTTAGCGGGAGCCTCAATGAGCAGTTCTTC. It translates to CAISELSGSLNEQFF.